One and the same sample provided the 26 T cell receptor beta chains below, sequenced in a study of blood T cell repertoires in COVID-19 (TCRdb year 2020). Libraries came from the immunoSEQ multiplex PCR assay. TCRdb holds this immuneACCESS table with in-frame rearrangements only. Some clones are missing; in checked studies, unresolved V genes explain under half, and the rest has no known cause. This sample lists 100,000 or so clones; around 80% were detected once. The leading ten clones occupy over 15% of the sample. Input material: peripheral blood. The receptors stem from a human donor in a cohort sampled during active COVID-19.

The chain couples TRBV28 to TRBJ1-4; 8 bases match TRBD1. The ends lost 2 bases at V and 12 bases at J; junction bases unmatched: 8. This CDR3 comprises 14 residues. Germline loops: CDR1 MDHEN, CDR2 SYDVKM. CDR3 nucleotide sequence: TGTGCCAGCAGTTTAACAGGGGGATGGGTCGAACTGTTTTTT. This sequence encodes CASSLTGGWVELFF.

A word on this clone: Its ends do not fully match the called genes, so a read error is possible. This chain uses TRBV14 with TRBJ2-7; D remains ambiguous. Germline CDR1 and CDR2: SGHDN and FVKESK. The CDR3 sequence is 13 residues long. CDR3 DNA sequence: TGTGCCAGCAGCCAAGATCCTAGGCCGTTACGAGACTTC. This gives the protein CASSQDPRPLRDF.

This clone was seen once. The V and J genes are TRBV29-1 and TRBJ2-1, with TRBD1 as a possible D gene (5 bases). The CDR3 spans 11 residues. V lost 4 bases, J lost 10 bases, and 11 bases lay in between. Germline assignment: CDR1 SQVTM and CDR2 ANQGSEA. CDR3 in DNA: TGCAGCGTTGCTTCGACAGAAGAGCAGTTCTTC. Protein product: CSVASTEEQFF.

The J gene is TRBJ1-4, the V gene TRBV7-8; perhaps TRBD1 as D (5 bases). The CDR3 runs 18 residues. Germline values: CDR1 SGHVS, CDR2 FQNEAQ. V dropped 0 bases and J dropped 2 bases, with 16 bases sitting between them. The CDR3 loop is CASSLARGYGLTNEKLFF. CDR3 DNA sequence: TGTGCCAGCAGCTTAGCGCGGGGGTATGGGCTTACTAATGAAAAACTGTTTTTT.

This clone was observed once. The chain combines TRBV6-5 with TRBJ1-1, with D hard to call. Germline loops: CDR1 MNHEY, CDR2 SVGAGI. V dropped 8 bases and J dropped 5 bases, with 21 bases sitting between them. CDR3 length: 15 amino acids. CDR3 in DNA: TGTGCCAGCCTCGACCGCTGGCGGGGAAGAACTGAAGCTTTCTTT. It specifies CASLDRWRGRTEAFF.

V is TRBV15 and J is TRBJ2-7, with D perhaps TRBD1 (5 bases). Trimming cost V 0 bases and J 7 bases, with 13 bases left between them. Germline CDR1 and CDR2: LNHNV and YYDKDF (reference sequence). CDR3 length: 14 residues. CDR3 nucleotide sequence: TGTGCCACCAGCAGAGATTACCTTAGGGGTGAGCAGTACTTC. This codes for CATSRDYLRGEQYF.

DNA of the CDR3: TGTGCCAGCAGCCATCTAGCGGGAGTGGACGAGCAGTACTTC. Its translation is CASSHLAGVDEQYF. This chain connects TRBV3-1 (or the pseudogene TRBV3-2) to TRBJ2-7; 10 bases are a match to TRBD2. The CDR3 has 14 residues. The germline V gene encodes CDR1 LGHDT and CDR2 YNNKEL (reference sequence). The trim removed 3 bases at V and 5 bases at J, leaving 4 bases unmatched.

The CDR3 nucleotides read TGTGCCAGCAGCGGAGGGACTAGCGGGATTTACGAGCAGTACTTC. Protein: CASSGGTSGIYEQYF. The rearrangement links TRBV7-2 to TRBJ2-7, with 13 positions matching TRBD2. With V trimmed by 5 bases and J by 4 bases, 5 bases remained unmatched. Germline V gene sequence: CDR1 SGHTA, CDR2 FQGNSA. The CDR3 has 15 residues.

The genes are TRBV7-2 and TRBJ1-2; no definite D call. Germline V CDR1 and CDR2: SGHTA, FQGNSA. The CDR3 has 13 amino acids. V gave up 6 bases and J gave up 6 bases, with 14 bases separating them. The CDR3 sequence is CASSPREGDGYTF. CDR3 in DNA: TGTGCCAGCAGTCCCCGTGAGGGCGATGGCTACACCTTC.

The chain employs TRBV28 and TRBJ2-6, with D hard to call. V gave up 8 bases and J gave up 0 bases, with 14 bases separating them. The germline V gene encodes CDR1 MDHEN and CDR2 SYDVKM. The CDR3 runs to 16 residues. Written as DNA, the CDR3 is TGTGCCAGCCGAGTGGTACGGAGCTCTGGGGCCAACGTCCTGACTTTC. Amino acids: CASRVVRSSGANVLTF.

The chain carries TRBV7-2 and TRBJ1-2; TRBD1 matches 7 bases. V was clipped by 3 bases and J by 7 bases; unmatched bases: 14. This CDR3 is built from 16 residues. Germline V gene lookup returns CDR1 SGHTA and CDR2 FQGNSA. CDR3 DNA sequence: TGTGCCAGCAGCTTCTCCGGGACAGCAATACTGAGTGGCTACACCTTC. Translating gives CASSFSGTAILSGYTF.

The J gene is TRBJ1-5, the V gene TRBV9, with unresolved D. Trimming cost V 3 bases and J 0 bases, with 4 bases left between them. CDR1 is SGDLS and CDR2 is YYNGEE in the germline V gene. The length of the CDR3 is 13 residues. CDR3 residues: CASSANSNQPQHF. The CDR3 region has the DNA TGTGCCAGCAGCGCCAATAGCAATCAGCCCCAGCATTTT.

This sequence joins TRBV6-5 and TRBJ2-7; 7 bases are a match to TRBD1. With V trimmed by 2 bases and J by 1 base, 5 bases remained unmatched. The CDR3 is made up of 15 amino acids. The V gene's germline CDR1 is MNHEY and CDR2 SVGAGI. Written as DNA, the CDR3 is TGTGCCAGCAGTTACCAACGGGACAGATCCTACGAGCAGTACTTC. The encoded protein is CASSYQRDRSYEQYF.

The chain carries TRBV13 and TRBJ1-1; TRBD1 matches at 9 bases. The ends lost 1 base at V and 5 bases at J; junction bases unmatched: 5. Germline lookup yields CDR1 PRHDT and CDR2 FYEKMQ (reference sequence). The CDR3 consists of 15 residues. CDR3 loop: CASSLDRTGVTEAFF. CDR3 nucleotides: TGTGCCAGCAGCTTAGACCGGACAGGGGTTACTGAAGCTTTCTTT.

This clone came up a few times. This chain connects TRBV15 to TRBJ2-7; 8 bases fit TRBD2. V lost 0 bases and J lost 7; bases outside the gene matches: 8. The CDR3 has 15 residues. Germline CDR1 LNHNV, CDR2 YYDKDF (reference sequence). For the CDR3, the DNA is TGTGCCACCAGCAGAGATTTGGCGGGAGGCCGGGAGCAGTACTTC. Its protein product is CATSRDLAGGREQYF.

The genes are TRBV30 and TRBJ1-2; 7 bases agree with TRBD1. The CDR3 length is 12 residues. Per the germline V gene, CDR1 is GTSNPN and CDR2 is SVGIG (reference sequence). The trim removed 5 bases at V and 0 bases at J, leaving 0 bases unmatched. In DNA, the CDR3 is TGTGCCTGGGGACAGGCTAACTATGGCTACACCTTC. Amino acids: CAWGQANYGYTF. Complete variable domain (other parts from reference TRBV30 and TRBJ1-2): SQTIHQWPATLVQPVGSPLSLECTVEGTSNPNLYWYRQAAGRGLQLLFYSVGIGQISSEVPQNLSASRPQDRQFILSSKKLLLSDSGFYLCAWGQANYGYTFGSGTRLTVV.

This sequence joins TRBV6-1 and TRBJ2-6, with D maybe TRBD1 (5 bases). Germline CDR1 is MNHNS and CDR2 is SASEGT. The CDR3 has 17 amino acids. V shed 4 bases and J shed 1 base, with 14 bases lying between them. The CDR3 DNA reads TGTGCCAGCAGTGCCCGAAGGGGCGCATCTGGGGCCAACGTCCTGACTTTC. It codes for CASSARRGASGANVLTF.

V usage is TRBV18 and J usage is TRBJ1-6, with 7 nucleotides matching TRBD1. V lost 0 bases, J lost 7 bases, and 9 bases stayed unmatched. The CDR3 runs 17 residues. The germline CDR1 and CDR2 sequences are KGHSH and LQKENI. CDR3 bases: TGTGCCAGCTCACCACCGACCGACAGGGCCTTAAATTCACCCCTCCACTTT. Its translation: CASSPPTDRALNSPLHF.

This chain links TRBV5-8 with TRBJ1-2; D possibly corresponds to TRBD1 (5 bases). The germline V gene encodes CDR1 SGHTS and CDR2 YDEGEE. Trimming removed 0 bases at V and 2 bases at J, with 8 bases between. This CDR3 is built from 14 residues. The CDR3, as DNA: TGTGCCAGCAGCTTGGGGGGCACGAACTATGGCTACACCTTC. It encodes CASSLGGTNYGYTF.

This clone was counted a few times. The chain is built from TRBV5-1 and TRBJ1-2; D is possibly TRBD1 (6 bases). The CDR3 is made up of 12 amino acids. The germline gives CDR1 SGHRS, CDR2 YFSETQ. V was trimmed by 4 bases and J by 5 bases, leaving 9 bases between them. The CDR3 here is CASSADSYGYTF. Here the CDR3 DNA reads TGCGCCAGCAGCGCGGACAGTTATGGCTACACCTTC.

The sample holds a few counts of this clone. J is TRBJ1-2 and V is TRBV2, with D tentatively TRBD1 (5 bases). Germline CDR1 SNHLY, CDR2 FYNNEI. Trimming removed 6 bases from V and 5 bases from J, with 16 bases in between. The CDR3 extends over 14 amino acids. The CDR3 nucleotides read TGTGCCAGCAGGTACGGGGGGAGCGGATATGGCTACACCTTC. As protein: CASRYGGSGYGYTF.

This clone was seen a few times. V and J are TRBV27 and TRBJ1-5, with TRBD1 matching 9 bases. Germline trimming cut 6 bases from V and 5 bases from J; bases unmatched to any gene: 2. The CDR3 spans 13 residues. Per germline, CDR1 MNHEY and CDR2 SMNVEV (reference sequence). CDR3 residues: CASRGQGYQPQHF. The CDR3 DNA follows: TGTGCCAGCAGGGGACAGGGATATCAGCCCCAGCATTTT.

This chain links TRBV9 with TRBJ2-1; 8 nucleotides agree with TRBD2. CDR3 size: 16 residues. CDR1 is SGDLS and CDR2 is YYNGEE in the germline V gene. V was clipped by 1 base and J by 3 bases; unmatched bases: 6. DNA for the CDR3: TGTGCCAGCAGCGTAATAGGAGCGGGAGACTACAATGAGCAGTTCTTC. Protein: CASSVIGAGDYNEQFF.

This clone has a single count. The V and J genes are TRBV18 and TRBJ1-3; D is unclear. The germline V and J ends were trimmed by 5 bases and 4 bases, with 18 bases remaining between them. CDR3 size: 16 residues. Germline assignment: CDR1 KGHSH and CDR2 LQKENI. The CDR3 coding sequence is TGTGCCAGCTCATCTACGTCTCCCTCCATCGGAAACACCATATATTTT. Translated: CASSSTSPSIGNTIYF. Full variable domain (remainder filled in from reference TRBV18 and TRBJ1-3): NAGVMQNPRHLVRRRGQEARLRCSPMKGHSHVYWYRQLPEEGLKFMVYLQKENIIDESGMPKERFSAEFPKEGPSILRIQQVVRGDSAAYFCASSSTSPSIGNTIYFGEGSWLTVV.

The chain has TRBV7-8 and TRBJ2-2, with D uncertain. Germline-derived CDR1 and CDR2 are SGHVS and FQNEAQ. V lost 7 bases and J lost 0, with 6 bases in between. The CDR3 runs 13 residues. The CDR3 loop is CASKFANTGELFF. As DNA, the CDR3 is TGTGCCAGCAAATTCGCGAACACCGGGGAGCTGTTTTTT.

The rearrangement uses TRBV7-2 and TRBJ2-1, with 9 positions matching TRBD1. Germline CDR1 reads SGHTA; CDR2 reads FQGNSA. The length of the CDR3 is 16 residues. V gave up 5 bases and J gave up 8 bases; unmatched junction bases: 13. The CDR3 region is CASSRARDRVSYEQFF. The CDR3 DNA follows: TGTGCCAGCAGCCGGGCTCGGGACAGGGTCTCTTATGAGCAGTTCTTC.